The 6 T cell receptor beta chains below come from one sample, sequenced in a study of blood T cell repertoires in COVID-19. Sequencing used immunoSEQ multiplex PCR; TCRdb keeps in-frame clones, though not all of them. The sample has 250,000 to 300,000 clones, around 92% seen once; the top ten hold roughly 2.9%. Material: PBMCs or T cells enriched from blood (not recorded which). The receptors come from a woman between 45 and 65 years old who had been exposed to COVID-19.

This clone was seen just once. The CDR3 reads CASSPGTTEQFF. Written as DNA, the CDR3 is TGTGCCAGCAGCCCTGGGACTACAGAGCAGTTCTTC. The rearrangement links TRBV7-9 to TRBJ2-1, with TRBD2 identical over 7 bases. CDR3 length equals 12 residues. Trimming removed 5 bases from V and 10 bases from J; junction bases left unmatched: 5. Germline-derived CDR1 and CDR2 are SEHNR and FQNEAQ (reference sequence).

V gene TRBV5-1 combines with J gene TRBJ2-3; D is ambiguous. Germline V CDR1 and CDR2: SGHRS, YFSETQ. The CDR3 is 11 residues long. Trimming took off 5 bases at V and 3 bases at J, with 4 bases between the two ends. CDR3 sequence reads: CASSTTDTQYF. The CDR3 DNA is TGCGCCAGCAGTACTACAGATACGCAGTATTTT.

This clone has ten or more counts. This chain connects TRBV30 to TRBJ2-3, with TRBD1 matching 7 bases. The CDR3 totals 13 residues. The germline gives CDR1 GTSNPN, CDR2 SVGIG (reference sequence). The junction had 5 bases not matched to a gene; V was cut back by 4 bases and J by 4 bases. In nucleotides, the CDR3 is TGTGCCTGGACCACAGGGGTGGCAGATACGCAGTATTTT. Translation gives CAWTTGVADTQYF.

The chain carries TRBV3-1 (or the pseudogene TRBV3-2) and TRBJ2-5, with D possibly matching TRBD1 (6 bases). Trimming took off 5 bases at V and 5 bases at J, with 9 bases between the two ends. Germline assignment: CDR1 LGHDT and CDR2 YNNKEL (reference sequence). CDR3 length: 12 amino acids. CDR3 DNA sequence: TGTGCCAGCAGCTCACAGGGCGAGACCCAGTACTTC. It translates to CASSSQGETQYF.

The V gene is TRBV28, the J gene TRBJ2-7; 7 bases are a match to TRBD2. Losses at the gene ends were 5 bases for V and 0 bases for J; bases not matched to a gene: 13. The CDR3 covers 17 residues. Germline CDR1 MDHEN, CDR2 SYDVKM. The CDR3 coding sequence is TGTGCCAGCAGTCCAAGCCCAGCGGGGACGTACTCCTACGAGCAGTACTTC. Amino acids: CASSPSPAGTYSYEQYF.

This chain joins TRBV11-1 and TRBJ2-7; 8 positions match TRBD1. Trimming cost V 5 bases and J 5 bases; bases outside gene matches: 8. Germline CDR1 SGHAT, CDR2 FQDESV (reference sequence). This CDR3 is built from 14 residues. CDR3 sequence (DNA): TGTGCCAGCAGCCCGGACAGGGTGAAGAACGAGCAGTACTTC. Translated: CASSPDRVKNEQYF.